This TCR beta chain originates from a study of blood T cell repertoires in COVID-19. On the study more broadly: Samples taken during acute and convalescent COVID-19 were collected in the United States, Italy and Spain. Sources were T cells, B-cell-depleted T cells, or PBMCs; the material itself was cDNA or gDNA.

Trimming removed 5 bases from V and 4 bases from J; junction bases left unmatched: 10. CDR1 and CDR2 (germline): SGHTA, FQGNSA. This CDR3 contains 17 residues. Original data processing: Estimation of nucleated cell counts relied on the amplification of reference gene primers. Only in-frame clones appear in the TCRdb table, and some are missing; sequencing was by immunoSEQ multiplex PCR. That table gives V, J and clone size, and the DNA gave D and trimming. The table has over 200,000 clones, 65% to 90% seen once; the top ten hold 4% to 5.5%. The sample consisted of peripheral blood. The chain is built from TRBV7-2 and TRBJ2-2; 10 nucleotides match TRBD2. The clonotype originates from a human donor in a cohort sampled during active COVID-19. CDR3 bases: TGTGCCAGCAGCCCCGGACTAGCGGAGGCGGGCACCGGGGAGCTGTTTTTT. This sequence encodes CASSPGLAEAGTGELFF.